This entry describes one TCR beta chain. Germline V gene sequence: CDR1 ENHRY, CDR2 SYGVKD. The V gene end was trimmed by 8 bases and the J gene end by 6 bases; junction bases not matched to a gene: 7. The CDR3 is 12 amino acids. Authors' methods: Cell counts per sample came from amplifying reference gene primers. Method: immunoSEQ multiplex PCR; TCRdb's copy keeps in-frame clones and lacks some. V, J and clone size are those of that table, while D and trimming were read from the DNA. The sample shows fewer than 350,000 clones, approximately 86% of them seen only once. The data were obtained in a study of blood T cell repertoires in COVID-19. Background on the study: From the United States, Italy and Spain came samples of acute and convalescent COVID-19. PBMCs, B-cell-depleted T cells, or T cells were the source of the cDNA or gDNA that made up the material.

This chain uses TRBV10-3 with TRBJ2-7, with 7 bases fitting TRBD2. The material sequenced was peripheral blood. The receptor was isolated from a man between 18 and 29 years old with active or convalescent COVID-19. DNA for the CDR3: TGTGCCATCGGGGACTATCGGGCCGAGCAGTACTTC. Protein: CAIGDYRAEQYF.